Here is one T cell receptor (beta chain) with its context. Antigen: not known. The CDR3 contains 13 residues. The germline V gene has CDR1 SNHLY and CDR2 FYNNEI. V gave up 11 bases and J gave up 2 bases; unmatched junction bases: 8. The sample comes from a study of cytomegalovirus exposure and HLA in healthy donors. The PCR ran on 60 Vbeta and 13 Jbeta primers. The protocol was immunoSEQ multiplex PCR, while the TCRdb copy is restricted to in-frame clones and leaves out a portion. There are 150,000 to 200,000 clones in the sample; roughly two thirds occur only once, and 2.8% lies in the top ten. Whole-study results and caveats: The majority of TCR sequences were rare, yet some public TCRs appeared in many donors. A later look showed TCR association rates differing by HLA locus, highest for DRB1 and lowest for HLA-C. Reports described diagnosis of cytomegalovirus status by the classifier as highly specific and sensitive.

This chain links TRBV2 with TRBJ2-5; 7 bases align to TRBD1. The source material was PBMCs. This receptor was obtained from a woman aged 25 to 39 in good health and CMV-seronegative. Written as DNA, the CDR3 is TGTGCCTCCACAGGGACAGATCAAGAGACCCAGTACTTC. As protein: CASTGTDQETQYF.